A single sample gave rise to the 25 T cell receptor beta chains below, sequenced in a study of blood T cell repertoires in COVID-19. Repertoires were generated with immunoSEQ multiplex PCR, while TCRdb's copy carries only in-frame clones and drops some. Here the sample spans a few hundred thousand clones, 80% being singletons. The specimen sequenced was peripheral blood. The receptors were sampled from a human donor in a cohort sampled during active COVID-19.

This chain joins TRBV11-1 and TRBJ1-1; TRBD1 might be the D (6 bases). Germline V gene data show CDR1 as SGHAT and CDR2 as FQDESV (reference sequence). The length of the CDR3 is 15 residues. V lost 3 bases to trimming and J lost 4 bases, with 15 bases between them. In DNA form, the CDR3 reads TGTGCCAGCAGCTTTCAAGAGGGGGGGCCCACTGAAGCTTTCTTT. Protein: CASSFQEGGPTEAFF.

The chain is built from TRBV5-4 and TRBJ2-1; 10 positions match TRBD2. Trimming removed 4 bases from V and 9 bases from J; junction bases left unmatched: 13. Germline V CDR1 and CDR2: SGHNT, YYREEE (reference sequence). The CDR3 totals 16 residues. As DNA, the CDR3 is TGTGCCAGCAGCAACAGAGCGGGAGGGCCTTCAACTGAGCAGTTCTTC. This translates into CASSNRAGGPSTEQFF.

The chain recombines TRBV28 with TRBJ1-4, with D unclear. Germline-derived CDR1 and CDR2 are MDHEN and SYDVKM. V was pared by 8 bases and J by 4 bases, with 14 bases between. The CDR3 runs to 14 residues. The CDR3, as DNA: TGTGCCAGCTCTCCGCCGGGAGATAATGAAAAACTGTTTTTT. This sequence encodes CASSPPGDNEKLFF.

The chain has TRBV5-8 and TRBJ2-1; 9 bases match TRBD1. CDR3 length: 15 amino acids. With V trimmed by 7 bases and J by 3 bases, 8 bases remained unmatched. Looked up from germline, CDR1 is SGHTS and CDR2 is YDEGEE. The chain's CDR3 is CASVPGTGFYNEQFF. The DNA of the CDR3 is TGTGCCAGCGTGCCCGGGACAGGGTTCTACAATGAGCAGTTCTTC. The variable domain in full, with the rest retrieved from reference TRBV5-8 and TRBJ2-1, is EAGVTQSPTHLIKTRGQQATLRCSPISGHTSVYWYQQALGLGLQFLLWYDEGEERNRGNFPPRFSGRQFPNYSSELNVNALELEDSALYLCASVPGTGFYNEQFFGPGTRLTVL.

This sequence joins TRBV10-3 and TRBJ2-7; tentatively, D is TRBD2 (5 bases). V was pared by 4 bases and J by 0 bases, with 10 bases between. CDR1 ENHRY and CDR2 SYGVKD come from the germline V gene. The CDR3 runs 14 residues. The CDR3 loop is CAISGRRSSYEQYF. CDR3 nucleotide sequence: TGTGCCATCAGTGGACGGAGGAGCTCCTACGAGCAGTACTTC.

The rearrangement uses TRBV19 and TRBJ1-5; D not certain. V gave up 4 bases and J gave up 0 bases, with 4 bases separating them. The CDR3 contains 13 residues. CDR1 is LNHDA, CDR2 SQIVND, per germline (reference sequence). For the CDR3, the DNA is TGTGCCAGTAGTAAAGCTAGCAATCAGCCCCAGCATTTT. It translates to CASSKASNQPQHF.

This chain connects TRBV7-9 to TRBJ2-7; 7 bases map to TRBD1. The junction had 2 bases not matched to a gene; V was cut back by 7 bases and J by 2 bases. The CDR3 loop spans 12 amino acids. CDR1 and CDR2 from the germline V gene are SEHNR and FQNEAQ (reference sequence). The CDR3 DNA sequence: TGTGCCAGCACTACAGGGGCCTACGAGCAGTACTTC. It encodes CASTTGAYEQYF.

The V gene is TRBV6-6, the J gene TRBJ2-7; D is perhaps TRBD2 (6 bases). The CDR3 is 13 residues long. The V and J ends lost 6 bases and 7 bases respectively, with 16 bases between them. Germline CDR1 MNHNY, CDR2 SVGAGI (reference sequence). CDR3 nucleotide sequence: TGTGCCAGCAGACTCGGGACTCCCAGTGAGCAGTACTTC. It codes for CASRLGTPSEQYF.

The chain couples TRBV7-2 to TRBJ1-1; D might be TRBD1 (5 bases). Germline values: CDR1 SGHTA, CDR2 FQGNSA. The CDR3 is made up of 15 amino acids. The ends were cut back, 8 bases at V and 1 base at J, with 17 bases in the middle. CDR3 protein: CASHKGGQKNTEAFF. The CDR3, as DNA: TGTGCCAGCCATAAGGGAGGACAAAAGAACACTGAAGCTTTCTTT. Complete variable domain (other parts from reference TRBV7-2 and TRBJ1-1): GAGVSQSPSNKVTEKGKDVELRCDPISGHTALYWYRQSLGQGLEFLIYFQGNSAPDKSGLPSDRFSAERTGGSVSTLTIQRTQQEDSAVYLCASHKGGQKNTEAFFGQGTRLTVV.

CDR3 sequence (DNA): TGTGCCAGCAGTTTCGAGGGAACTGAAGCTTTCTTT. Its protein is CASSFEGTEAFF. The gene calls are TRBV12-3 or TRBV12-4 and TRBJ1-1; D not resolved. Trimming took 3 bases from V and 5 from J, leaving 7 bases between them. The CDR3 is 12 residues long.

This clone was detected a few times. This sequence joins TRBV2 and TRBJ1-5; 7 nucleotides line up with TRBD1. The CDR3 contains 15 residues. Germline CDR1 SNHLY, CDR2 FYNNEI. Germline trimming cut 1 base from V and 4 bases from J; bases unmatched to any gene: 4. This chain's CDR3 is CASSEEGGTNQPQHF. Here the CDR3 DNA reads TGTGCCAGCAGTGAAGAAGGGGGCACGAATCAGCCCCAGCATTTT.

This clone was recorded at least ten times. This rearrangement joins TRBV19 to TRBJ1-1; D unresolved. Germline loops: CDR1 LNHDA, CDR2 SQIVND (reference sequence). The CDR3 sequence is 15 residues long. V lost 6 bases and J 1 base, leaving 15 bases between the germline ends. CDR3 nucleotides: TGTGCCAGTAGAAACAGTCACCTTGGGAACACTGAAGCTTTCTTT. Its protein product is CASRNSHLGNTEAFF.

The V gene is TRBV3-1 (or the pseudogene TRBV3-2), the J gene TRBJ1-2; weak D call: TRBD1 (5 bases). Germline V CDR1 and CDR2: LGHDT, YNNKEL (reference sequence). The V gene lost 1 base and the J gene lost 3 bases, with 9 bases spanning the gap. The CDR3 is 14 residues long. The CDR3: CASSQGGLDYGYTF. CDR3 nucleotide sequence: TGTGCCAGCAGCCAAGGGGGCCTGGACTATGGCTACACCTTC.

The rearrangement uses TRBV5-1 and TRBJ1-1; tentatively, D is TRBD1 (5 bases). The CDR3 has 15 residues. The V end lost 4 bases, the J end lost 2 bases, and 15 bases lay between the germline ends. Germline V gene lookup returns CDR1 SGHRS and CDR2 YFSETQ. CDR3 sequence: CASSPPDSQNTEAFF. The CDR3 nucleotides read TGCGCCAGCAGCCCACCAGACAGCCAAAACACTGAAGCTTTCTTT.

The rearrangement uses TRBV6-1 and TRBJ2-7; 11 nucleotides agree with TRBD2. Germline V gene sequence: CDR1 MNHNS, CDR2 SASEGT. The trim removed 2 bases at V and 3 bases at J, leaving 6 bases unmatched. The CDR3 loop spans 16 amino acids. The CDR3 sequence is CASSELAGGMGYEQYF. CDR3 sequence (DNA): TGTGCCAGCAGTGAACTAGCGGGAGGAATGGGCTACGAGCAGTACTTC.

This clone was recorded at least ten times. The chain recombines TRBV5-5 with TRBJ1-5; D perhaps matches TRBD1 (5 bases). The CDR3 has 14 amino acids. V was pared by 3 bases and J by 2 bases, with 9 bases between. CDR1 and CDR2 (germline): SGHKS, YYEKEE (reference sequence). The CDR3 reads CASSSSGGNQPQHF. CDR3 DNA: TGTGCCAGCAGCTCCTCGGGGGGCAATCAGCCCCAGCATTTT. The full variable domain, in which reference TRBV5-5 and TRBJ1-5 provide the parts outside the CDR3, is DAGVTQSPTHLIKTRGQQVTLRCSPISGHKSVSWYQQVLGQGPQFIFQYYEKEERGRGNFPDRFSARQFPNYSSELNVNALLLGDSALYLCASSSSGGNQPQHFGDGTRLSIL.

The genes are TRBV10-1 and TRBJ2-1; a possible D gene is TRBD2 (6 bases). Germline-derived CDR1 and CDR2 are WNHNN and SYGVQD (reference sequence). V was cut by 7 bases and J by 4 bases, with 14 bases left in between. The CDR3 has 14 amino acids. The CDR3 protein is CASKPGLAYNEQFF. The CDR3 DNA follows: TGCGCCAGCAAACCGGGACTCGCATACAATGAGCAGTTCTTC.

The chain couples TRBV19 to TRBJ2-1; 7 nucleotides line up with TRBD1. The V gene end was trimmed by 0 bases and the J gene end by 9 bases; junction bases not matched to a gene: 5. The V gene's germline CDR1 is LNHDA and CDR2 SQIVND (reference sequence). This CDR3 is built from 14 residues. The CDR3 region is CASSIDYRQGEQFF. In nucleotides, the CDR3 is TGTGCCAGTAGTATAGATTACCGACAGGGTGAGCAGTTCTTC.

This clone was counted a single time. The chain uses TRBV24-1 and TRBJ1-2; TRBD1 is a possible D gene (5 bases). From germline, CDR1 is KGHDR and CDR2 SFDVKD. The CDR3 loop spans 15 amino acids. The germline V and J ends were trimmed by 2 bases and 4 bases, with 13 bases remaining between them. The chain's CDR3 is CATSDSPQGGYGYTF. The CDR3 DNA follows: TGTGCCACCAGTGATTCGCCCCAGGGCGGCTATGGCTACACCTTC.

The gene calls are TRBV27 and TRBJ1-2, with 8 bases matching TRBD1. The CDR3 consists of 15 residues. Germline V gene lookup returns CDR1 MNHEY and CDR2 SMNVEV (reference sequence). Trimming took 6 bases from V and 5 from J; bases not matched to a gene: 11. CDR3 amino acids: CASSAPGQGFYGYTF. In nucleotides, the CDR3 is TGTGCCAGCAGCGCACCTGGACAGGGATTTTATGGCTACACCTTC.

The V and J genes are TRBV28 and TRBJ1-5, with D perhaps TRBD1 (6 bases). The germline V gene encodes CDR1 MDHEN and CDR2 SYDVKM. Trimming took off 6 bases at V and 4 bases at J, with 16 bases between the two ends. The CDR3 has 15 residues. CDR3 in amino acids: CASRRSQGRNQPQHF. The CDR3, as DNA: TGTGCCAGCAGGAGATCACAGGGCCGAAATCAGCCCCAGCATTTT.

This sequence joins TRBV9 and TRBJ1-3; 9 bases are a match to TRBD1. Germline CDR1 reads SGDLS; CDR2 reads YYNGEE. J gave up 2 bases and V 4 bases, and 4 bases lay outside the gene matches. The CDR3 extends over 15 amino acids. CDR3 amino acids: CASSIGTGTGNTIYF. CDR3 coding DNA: TGTGCCAGCAGCATTGGGACAGGGACTGGAAACACCATATATTTT.

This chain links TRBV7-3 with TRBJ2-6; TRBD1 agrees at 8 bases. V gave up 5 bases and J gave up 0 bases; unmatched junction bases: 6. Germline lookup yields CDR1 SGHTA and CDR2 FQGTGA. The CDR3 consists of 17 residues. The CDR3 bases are TGTGCCAGCAGCCCCCGGGACAGGCTCTCTGGGGCCAACGTCCTGACTTTC. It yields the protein CASSPRDRLSGANVLTF. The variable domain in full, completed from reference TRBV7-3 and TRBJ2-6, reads GAGVSQTPSNKVTEKGKYVELRCDPISGHTALYWYRQSLGQGPEFLIYFQGTGAADDSGLPNDRFFAVRPEGSVSTLKIQRTERGDSAVYLCASSPRDRLSGANVLTFGAGSRLTVL.

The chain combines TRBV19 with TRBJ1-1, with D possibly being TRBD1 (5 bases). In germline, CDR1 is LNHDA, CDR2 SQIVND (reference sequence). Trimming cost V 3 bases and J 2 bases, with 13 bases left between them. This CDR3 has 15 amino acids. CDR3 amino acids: CASSMLDSLNTEAFF. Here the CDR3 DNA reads TGTGCCAGTAGTATGCTTGACAGCTTAAACACTGAAGCTTTCTTT.

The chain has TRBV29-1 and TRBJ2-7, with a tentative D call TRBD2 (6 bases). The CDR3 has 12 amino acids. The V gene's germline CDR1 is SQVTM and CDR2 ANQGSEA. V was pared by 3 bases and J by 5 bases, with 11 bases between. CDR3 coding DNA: TGCAGCGTTGAGGGGCTAGCGAACGAGCAGTACTTC. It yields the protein CSVEGLANEQYF.